The rows below give T cell receptor beta chains drawn from one sample of a study of human T cells and chemical hapten exposure. Each CDR3 protein gets one entry after TCRdb re-called the RACE reads with MiXCR. The table shows roughly 380,000 distinct CDR3 sequences, with approximately 5% occurring only once. The source was whole blood, collected in connection with sensitization to the hapten diphenylcyclopropenone (DPC). Source of these receptors: a woman in her fifties or sixties with alopecia areata. Some clones in this sample may be carry-over from other donors' samples. CDR3s include the opening cysteine and the closing phenylalanine or tryptophan. Each record gives: J gene, V gene, CDR3 protein.

j_gene: TRBJ2-7
v_gene: TRBV3-1
CDR3aa: CASSQEWRAYEQYF

j_gene: TRBJ2-7
v_gene: TRBV7-8
CDR3aa: CASSPDPRAGGTYEQYF

j_gene: TRBJ2-2
v_gene: TRBV14
CDR3aa: CASRAGFTGELFF

j_gene: TRBJ2-7
v_gene: TRBV20-1
CDR3aa: CSARDPGQGQSYEQYF

j_gene: TRBJ2-6
v_gene: TRBV6-5
CDR3aa: CASSYSKNRDTLSGANVLTF

j_gene: TRBJ2-7
v_gene: TRBV24-1
CDR3aa: CAIHPVRYF

j_gene: TRBJ1-3
v_gene: TRBV3-1
CDR3aa: CASSQGRTSGNTIYF

j_gene: TRBJ1-3
v_gene: TRBV12-3/TRBV12-4
CDR3aa: CASSLVHGNTIYF

j_gene: TRBJ2-7
v_gene: TRBV29-1
CDR3aa: CSVREGDSYEQYF

j_gene: TRBJ2-1
v_gene: TRBV2
CDR3aa: CASSEGGSGHEQFF

j_gene: TRBJ2-3
v_gene: TRBV9
CDR3aa: CASSAGLAGGDTQYF

j_gene: TRBJ1-1
v_gene: TRBV7-2
CDR3aa: CASSLAGFGEAFF

j_gene: TRBJ2-3
v_gene: TRBV2
CDR3aa: CASNLRLAAEEDTQYF

j_gene: TRBJ1-2
v_gene: TRBV6-5
CDR3aa: CASSPDRGGGYTF

j_gene: TRBJ2-1
v_gene: TRBV12-3/TRBV12-4
CDR3aa: CASSFYEQFF

j_gene: TRBJ2-5
v_gene: TRBV28
CDR3aa: CASSRTGQGAGETQYF

j_gene: TRBJ2-7
v_gene: TRBV7-2
CDR3aa: CASSLATGTGGQYF

j_gene: TRBJ1-5
v_gene: TRBV12-3/TRBV12-4
CDR3aa: CASRTTGADQPQHF

j_gene: TRBJ1-1
v_gene: TRBV7-8
CDR3aa: CASSLESGTGGIEAFF

j_gene: TRBJ1-2
v_gene: TRBV20-1
CDR3aa: CSAARQGADGYTF

j_gene: TRBJ1-5
v_gene: TRBV7-2
CDR3aa: CASSFAVPKGQNSNQPQHF

j_gene: TRBJ2-7
v_gene: TRBV3-1
CDR3aa: CASSRSISEQYF

j_gene: TRBJ1-2
v_gene: TRBV6-6
CDR3aa: CASSLTGEIPYGYTF

j_gene: TRBJ2-5
v_gene: TRBV2
CDR3aa: CASRDPLYQTQYF

j_gene: TRBJ2-3
v_gene: TRBV12-5
CDR3aa: CASGPESGTQYF

j_gene: TRBJ2-3
v_gene: TRBV7-2
CDR3aa: CASSLEPSGGFYTQYF

j_gene: TRBJ2-1
v_gene: TRBV4-2
CDR3aa: CASSQPDSSQNEQFF

j_gene: TRBJ2-6
v_gene: TRBV20-1
CDR3aa: CSAGANVLTF

j_gene: TRBJ2-2
v_gene: TRBV6-2/TRBV6-3
CDR3aa: CASSRGGYTGELFF

j_gene: TRBJ2-1
v_gene: TRBV4-3
CDR3aa: CASSQELAGFYNEQFF

j_gene: TRBJ1-4
v_gene: TRBV13
CDR3aa: CASSLGRDRVEEKLFF

j_gene: TRBJ1-4
v_gene: TRBV7-9
CDR3aa: CASSLAGRTANEKLFF

j_gene: TRBJ2-5
v_gene: TRBV7-2
CDR3aa: CASSLDGSQETQYF

j_gene: TRBJ2-7
v_gene: TRBV29-1
CDR3aa: CSVDKGGYEQYF

j_gene: TRBJ1-1
v_gene: TRBV27
CDR3aa: CASSLRRYTEAFF

j_gene: TRBJ2-7
v_gene: TRBV7-6
CDR3aa: CASSGRAGPEEGEQYF

j_gene: TRBJ2-1
v_gene: TRBV15
CDR3aa: CATSSGGTSGVHEQFF

j_gene: TRBJ2-3
v_gene: TRBV7-2
CDR3aa: CASSLAGMGQYF

j_gene: TRBJ2-3
v_gene: TRBV11-2
CDR3aa: CASSLAGAQDTQYF

j_gene: TRBJ2-2
v_gene: TRBV29-1
CDR3aa: CSVHSTGTSPTGELFF

j_gene: TRBJ2-1
v_gene: TRBV13
CDR3aa: CASSTRDNSYNEQFF

j_gene: TRBJ2-5
v_gene: TRBV10-3
CDR3aa: CAISEGLAGLETQYF

j_gene: TRBJ2-5
v_gene: TRBV14
CDR3aa: CASSQPECSTHITQYF

j_gene: TRBJ2-2
v_gene: TRBV2
CDR3aa: CASSELAGEGGELFF

j_gene: TRBJ1-2
v_gene: TRBV5-1
CDR3aa: CASSPEASRAYGYTF

j_gene: TRBJ1-1
v_gene: TRBV29-1
CDR3aa: CSGCRGFEAFF

j_gene: TRBJ2-7
v_gene: TRBV9
CDR3aa: CASSPREARDGSYEQYF

j_gene: TRBJ2-1
v_gene: TRBV5-1
CDR3aa: CASSWTGTGDGNEQFF

j_gene: TRBJ1-5
v_gene: TRBV29-1
CDR3aa: CSVETGGINQPQHF

j_gene: TRBJ2-3
v_gene: TRBV24-1
CDR3aa: CATPTTGVTDTQYF

j_gene: TRBJ1-6
v_gene: TRBV6-6
CDR3aa: CASSYRGGDSPLHF

j_gene: TRBJ2-3
v_gene: TRBV12-3/TRBV12-4
CDR3aa: CASSFSGIGADTQYF

j_gene: TRBJ1-5
v_gene: TRBV28
CDR3aa: CASSSNLNQPQHF